Below, 10 T cell receptor beta chains from the same sample are listed, as sequenced in a study of cytomegalovirus exposure and HLA in healthy donors. Amplification used 60 Vbeta primers and 13 Jbeta primers. The data were produced by immunoSEQ multiplex PCR, yet TCRdb's version contains in-frame clones alone and is incomplete. This table lists approximately 150,000 clones. The material sequenced was PBMCs. The receptors derive from a woman aged 50 to 65 in good health and CMV-seronegative.

The J gene is TRBJ2-5, the V gene TRBV2, with TRBD2 as a possible D gene (6 bases). Germline V gene lookup returns CDR1 SNHLY and CDR2 FYNNEI. V was pared by 4 bases and J by 5 bases, with 17 bases between. The CDR3 spans 15 residues. The CDR3 region is CASSGLVGIAETQYF. The CDR3 region has the DNA TGTGCCAGCAGTGGACTAGTTGGAATTGCGGAGACCCAGTACTTC.

The chain uses TRBV9 and TRBJ1-1; D not resolved. Deletions cut 0 bases from V and 1 base from J, with 7 bases between. CDR3 length: 14 residues. CDR1 is SGDLS and CDR2 is YYNGEE in the germline V gene. This chain's CDR3 is CASSVVPGNTEAFF. The DNA of the CDR3 is TGTGCCAGCAGCGTAGTTCCGGGGAACACTGAAGCTTTCTTT.

Concerning this clone itself: Other nucleotide sequences from this sample produce the same CDR3. The chain uses TRBV15 and TRBJ2-7; 7 nucleotides align to TRBD1. Germline V gene data show CDR1 as LNHNV and CDR2 as YYDKDF (reference sequence). The length of the CDR3 is 13 residues. Trimming took 3 bases from V and 1 from J; bases not matched to a gene: 0. CDR3 DNA: TGTGCCACCAGCAGGGACAGGTCCTACGAGCAGTACTTC. The encoded protein is CATSRDRSYEQYF.

CDR3 DNA: TGTGCCAGCAGTCCGGGGGGGCGAGTCAGATCCTACGAGCAGTACTTC. It yields the protein CASSPGGRVRSYEQYF. The genes are TRBV4-2 and TRBJ2-7, with TRBD2 matching over 8 bases. V trimming: 6 bases; J trimming: 1 base; junction bases outside the gene matches: 11. Germline V gives CDR1 LGHNA, CDR2 YNFKEQ. The CDR3 contains 16 residues.

This sequence joins TRBV19 and TRBJ2-7, with D possibly TRBD1 on 5 matching bases. Trimming pared 2 bases from V and 2 bases from J, leaving 7 bases between. The CDR3 is 13 residues long. Per germline, CDR1 LNHDA and CDR2 SQIVND (reference sequence). CDR3 DNA: TGTGCCAGTAGTATAACCAGGGCCTACGAGCAGTACTTC. Its translation is CASSITRAYEQYF.

The CDR3 nucleotides read TGTGCCAGTAGTATGGGGGGGGCGGCCTACGAGCAGTACTTC. It translates to CASSMGGAAYEQYF. The genes are TRBV19 and TRBJ2-7; D is perhaps TRBD2 (7 bases). This CDR3 has 14 residues. V dropped 3 bases and J dropped 2 bases, with 11 bases sitting between them. Per the germline V gene, CDR1 is LNHDA and CDR2 is SQIVND (reference sequence).

J is TRBJ1-2 and V is TRBV30; TRBD1 matches at 8 bases. The trim removed 1 base at V and 5 bases at J, leaving 3 bases unmatched. The CDR3 extends over 13 amino acids. Germline V lookup: CDR1 GTSNPN, CDR2 SVGIG (reference sequence). The CDR3 bases are TGTGCCTGGAGTGGGGGGACAGGTTATGGCTACACCTTC. This sequence encodes CAWSGGTGYGYTF.

The V gene is TRBV7-2, the J gene TRBJ1-4; 8 nucleotides match TRBD1. The CDR3 has 18 amino acids. The V and J ends lost 1 base and 6 bases, in that order; junction bases with no gene match: 13. Germline V gives CDR1 SGHTA, CDR2 FQGNSA. The CDR3 DNA sequence: TGTGCCAGCAGCTTAGTCCCACCCACACAGGGGGGCGATGAAAAACTGTTTTTT. Residues: CASSLVPPTQGGDEKLFF.

V usage is TRBV7-9 and J usage is TRBJ2-1; weak D call: TRBD2 (5 bases). Germline-derived CDR1 and CDR2 are SEHNR and FQNEAQ (reference sequence). V was pared by 1 base and J by 7 bases, with 11 bases between. CDR3 length: 14 amino acids. Here the CDR3 DNA reads TGTGCCAGCAGCTTAGATCCTAGCCAAAATGAGCAGTTCTTC. It encodes CASSLDPSQNEQFF.

V and J are TRBV5-3 and TRBJ2-7; no clear D gene. TRBV5-3 is an ORF, and what it does is uncertain. The CDR3 runs 13 residues. V dropped 0 bases and J dropped 3 bases, with 7 bases sitting between them. The CDR3 reads CARSLDGYYEQYF. The CDR3 DNA sequence: TGTGCCAGAAGCTTGGACGGTTACTACGAGCAGTACTTC.